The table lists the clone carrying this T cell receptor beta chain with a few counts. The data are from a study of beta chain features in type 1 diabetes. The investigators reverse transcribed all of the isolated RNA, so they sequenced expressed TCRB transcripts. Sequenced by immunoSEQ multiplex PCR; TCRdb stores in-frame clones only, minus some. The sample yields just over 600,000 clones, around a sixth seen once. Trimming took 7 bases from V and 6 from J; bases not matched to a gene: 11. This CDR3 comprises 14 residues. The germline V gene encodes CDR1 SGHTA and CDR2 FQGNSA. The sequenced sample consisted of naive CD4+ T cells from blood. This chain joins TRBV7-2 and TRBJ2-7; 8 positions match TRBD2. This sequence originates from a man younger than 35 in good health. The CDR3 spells CASTTGGLGREQYF. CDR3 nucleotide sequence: TGTGCCAGCACAACCGGGGGACTAGGACGCGAGCAGTACTTC.